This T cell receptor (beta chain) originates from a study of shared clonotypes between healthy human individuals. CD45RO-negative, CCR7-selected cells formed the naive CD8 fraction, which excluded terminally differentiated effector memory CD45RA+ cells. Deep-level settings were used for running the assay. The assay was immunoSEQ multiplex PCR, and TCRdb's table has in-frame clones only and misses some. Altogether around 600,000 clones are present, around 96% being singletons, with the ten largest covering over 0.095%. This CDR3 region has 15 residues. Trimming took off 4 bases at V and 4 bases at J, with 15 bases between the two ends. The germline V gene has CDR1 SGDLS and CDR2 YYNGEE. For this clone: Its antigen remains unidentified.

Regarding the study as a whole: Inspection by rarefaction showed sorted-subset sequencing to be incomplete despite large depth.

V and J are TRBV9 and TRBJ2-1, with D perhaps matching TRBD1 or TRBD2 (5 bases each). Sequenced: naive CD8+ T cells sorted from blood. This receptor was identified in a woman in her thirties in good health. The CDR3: CASSLPGREYNEQFF. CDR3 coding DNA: TGTGCCAGCAGCCTCCCGGGACGAGAGTACAATGAGCAGTTCTTC.